This is a list of T cell receptor beta chains from one sample in a study of cytomegalovirus exposure and HLA in healthy donors. Sequencing used immunoSEQ multiplex PCR; TCRdb keeps in-frame clones, though not all of them. The sample has about 110,000 clones, about 70% seen once. The sequencing input was PBMCs. The receptors originated from a man younger than 40 in good health and CMV-seropositive. The CDR3 runs from the conserved cysteine through the conserved F or W. A D gene is named only where the DNA matches it firmly. Clone size is stated in some rows and not others, as once, few, many or a class when expanded.

D gene	clone size	V gene	J gene	CDR3 DNA	CDR3 protein
NA	NA	TRBV6-5	TRBJ2-1	TGTGCCAGCAGGTCCGGGACTTACAATGAGCAGTTCTTC	CASRSGTYNEQFF
TRBD1	NA	TRBV7-3	TRBJ2-1	TGTGCCAGCAGCCTTACAGGGGAAAAGAACAATGAGCAGTTCTTC	CASSLTGEKNNEQFF
TRBD2	NA	TRBV19	TRBJ2-5	TGTGCCAGTAGTACCCCTAGCGGACTCGCCGAGGAGACCCAGTACTTC	CASSTPSGLAEETQYF
NA	few	TRBV30	TRBJ1-1	TGTGCCTGGACAGGGGACGTAATTGAAGCTTTCTTT	CAWTGDVIEAFF
TRBD2	few	TRBV7-2	TRBJ2-5	TGTGCCAGCAGCCATCCGGGACTAGTCGAAGAGACCCAGTACTTC	CASSHPGLVEETQYF
NA	many	TRBV6-5	TRBJ1-1	TGTGCCAGCAGTTACGCCCCGGGGTATGACACTGAAGCTTTCTTT	CASSYAPGYDTEAFF
TRBD1	NA	TRBV5-1	TRBJ1-3	TGCGCCAGCAGTAAAGGGGACAGCATCTCTGGAAACACCATATATTTT	CASSKGDSISGNTIYF
TRBD1	NA	TRBV7-6	TRBJ1-1	TGTGCCAGCAGCCCCGAGGACAGGGCCTCTGAAGCTTTCTTT	CASSPEDRASEAFF
NA	once	TRBV6-6	TRBJ1-2	TGTGCCAGCAGTTACTCATCGGGAATCCATGGCTACACCTTC	CASSYSSGIHGYTF
NA	few	TRBV30	TRBJ2-5	TGTGCCTGGAGTGTAGGCAGGGGAAAGACCCAGTACTTC	CAWSVGRGKTQYF
NA	NA	TRBV7-3	TRBJ1-3	TGTGCCAGCAGCTTAGGCAGGGCTGGAAACACCATATATTTT	CASSLGRAGNTIYF
NA	NA	TRBV5-1	TRBJ1-1	TGCGCCAGCAGCTTACAGGGGAACACTGAAGCTTTCTTT	CASSLQGNTEAFF
NA	NA	TRBV5-1	TRBJ1-1	TGCGCCAGCAGCCCTCGGGAATCCAGCACTGAAGCTTTCTTT	CASSPRESSTEAFF
TRBD1	NA	TRBV25-1	TRBJ2-3	TGTGCCAGCAGTGTACAGGGGTCTACGCAGTATTTT	CASSVQGSTQYF
NA	once	TRBV19	TRBJ2-1	TGTGCCAGTAGTATACCCCTCCTAGCGCCCCAGGTGGATGAGCAGTTCTTC	CASSIPLLAPQVDEQFF
TRBD1	NA	TRBV11-3	TRBJ2-1	TGTGCCAGCAGTACACAGGGGGTGGCCAATGAGCAGTTCTTC	CASSTQGVANEQFF
NA	NA	TRBV19	TRBJ2-2	TGTGCCAGTAGTACGTTCCCCGGGGAGCTGTTTTTT	CASSTFPGELFF
NA	NA	TRBV5-1	TRBJ2-3	TGCGCCAGCAGGACTGGACTGAGCACAGATACGCAGTATTTT	CASRTGLSTDTQYF
NA	NA	TRBV18	TRBJ2-3	TGTGCCAGCTCACCATCTAGCACAGATACGCAGTATTTT	CASSPSSTDTQYF
NA	once	TRBV12-2	TRBJ2-5	TGTGCAAGTCGCTTCGAGGGTGGAGGGGGCGCAGAGACCCAGTACTTC	CASRFEGGGGAETQYF
NA	NA	TRBV29-1	TRBJ1-1	TGCAGCGCCGAGAGGGATACTGGGGCTTTCTTT	CSAERDTGAFF
TRBD2	NA	TRBV27	TRBJ2-5	TGTGCCAGCAGTTCGGGACTAGCGGACGCTAAAGAGACCCAGTACTTC	CASSSGLADAKETQYF
NA	NA	TRBV27	TRBJ2-6	TGTGCCAGCAGTTTAACTTTACGGGAAAGCCGATCTGGGGCCAACGTCCTGACTTTC	CASSLTLRESRSGANVLTF
TRBD1	few	TRBV7-9	TRBJ1-2	TGTGCCAGCAGCTTAGAGGGGACAGTCAGTAGGTATGGCTACACCTTC	CASSLEGTVSRYGYTF
TRBD1	NA	TRBV7-3	TRBJ2-1	TGTGCCAGCAGTAAAACCGGGACAGGGGCCTACAATGAGCAGTTCTTC	CASSKTGTGAYNEQFF
TRBD1	NA	TRBV28	TRBJ1-2	TGTGCCAGCAGCACCCCGGGACAGTACTATGGCTACACCTTC	CASSTPGQYYGYTF
NA	NA	TRBV9	TRBJ2-1	TGTGCCAGCAGCGTAGGGCTAGCTGTGCTCGATGGGCAGTTCTTC	CASSVGLAVLDGQFF
TRBD1	NA	TRBV14	TRBJ1-2	TGTGCCAGCAGCTTTCCCTCCACCGGGACAGGGATGGGTAAAAGGGGCTACACCTTC	CASSFPSTGTGMGKRGYTF
NA	NA	TRBV11-2	TRBJ1-2	TGTGCCAGCAGCCCCCTTAATAGGCAGTCAGGAAATGGCTACACCTTC	CASSPLNRQSGNGYTF
TRBD1	once	TRBV7-2	TRBJ1-2	TGTGCCAGCAGCTTAAACAGGGGGCTTTCGAACTATGGCTACACCTTC	CASSLNRGLSNYGYTF
NA	NA	TRBV30	TRBJ2-7	TGTGCCTGGAGTCTAGCAAACGAGCAGTACTTC	CAWSLANEQYF
NA	NA	TRBV6-1	TRBJ2-7	TGTGCCAGCAGCGAAGCGATCGGGGGGCGCCTATACGAGCAGTACTTC	CASSEAIGGRLYEQYF
NA	NA	TRBV11-3	TRBJ2-2	TGTGCCAGCAGCTTAGTATCGCCACTTAACACCGGGGAGCTGTTTTTT	CASSLVSPLNTGELFF
NA	few	TRBV19	TRBJ1-2	TGTGCCAGTAGTATAGAATCGAGGGGGACGAGTGGCTACACCTTC	CASSIESRGTSGYTF
NA	once	TRBV10-3	TRBJ1-1	TGTGCCATCACAGAGTGGCAGGAGGGGACTGAAGCTTTCTTT	CAITEWQEGTEAFF
TRBD2	NA	TRBV4-1	TRBJ2-5	TGCGCCAGCAGCCAAGATCGAAGCGGGGGGCAAGAGACCCAGTACTTC	CASSQDRSGGQETQYF
TRBD2	NA	TRBV28	TRBJ2-3	TGTGCCAGCAGTTTTTTCACTAGCGGGAGGTCCCGCCCAGATACGCAGTATTTT	CASSFFTSGRSRPDTQYF
NA	NA	TRBV11-3	TRBJ1-1	TGTGCCAGCAGCTCCCCGACAGGACGGAACACTGAAGCTTTCTTT	CASSSPTGRNTEAFF
NA	NA	TRBV11-2	TRBJ1-4	TGTGCCAGCAGGGGCGTTAAAGTTGCAACTAATGAAAAACTGTTTTTT	CASRGVKVATNEKLFF
TRBD2	few	TRBV2	TRBJ2-2	TGTGCCACAGGACTAGTGTACGGGGAGCTGTTTTTT	CATGLVYGELFF
NA	NA	TRBV30	TRBJ2-2	TGTGCCTGGAGTGTACAACAGGCGCAAGGGACCGGGGAGCTGTTTTTT	CAWSVQQAQGTGELFF
TRBD1	NA	TRBV2	TRBJ1-1	TGTGCCAGCAGTGAATTGGGCCGACAGGGGACGGAAGCTTTCTTT	CASSELGRQGTEAFF
NA	NA	TRBV28	TRBJ1-1	TGTGCCAGCAGTTTTGAGGTCACTGAAGCTTTCTTT	CASSFEVTEAFF
TRBD1	NA	TRBV25-1	TRBJ1-3	TGTGCCAGCAGTGAACCAACCGACAGGGTGAGAAACACCATATATTTT	CASSEPTDRVRNTIYF
NA	few	TRBV28	TRBJ1-4	TGTGCCAGCGCTACAACTAATGAAAAACTGTTTTTT	CASATTNEKLFF
NA	few	TRBV5-1	TRBJ1-1	TGCGCCAGCAGCTTGGATCAGGGGAATACTGAAGCTTTCTTT	CASSLDQGNTEAFF
NA	NA	TRBV10-3	TRBJ2-1	TGTGCCATCAGTGAGTCAGTACAGGGACGGTGGAATGAGCAGTTCTTC	CAISESVQGRWNEQFF
TRBD2	NA	TRBV29-1	TRBJ2-7	TGCAGCACTTGTACACTGGGACTAGCGGGAGAGGTCACCTCGTGG	CSTCTLGLAGEVTSW
TRBD2	NA	TRBV4-2	TRBJ2-1	TGTGCCAGCAGCCAAGGGTCTAGCGGCATTTACAATGAGCAGTTCTTC	CASSQGSSGIYNEQFF
NA	NA	TRBV5-1	TRBJ1-3	TGCGCCAGCAGCCCCCCGGCGGGGGACGGAAACACCATATATTTT	CASSPPAGDGNTIYF
TRBD1	once	TRBV27	TRBJ2-1	TGTGCCAGCAGTTTATTGGACAGGGCCCCCTACAATGAGCAGTTCTTC	CASSLLDRAPYNEQFF
TRBD1	NA	TRBV19	TRBJ1-5	TGTGCCAGTAGTATTGAGGGGGCCGGCAATCAGCCCCAGCATTTT	CASSIEGAGNQPQHF
NA	NA	TRBV27	TRBJ1-1	TGTGCCAGCAGCTCGACAGCGTGGACTGAAGCTTTCTTT	CASSSTAWTEAFF